The entry below gives a single TCR beta chain sequence along with its context. What it binds is unknown. Repertoires were generated with immunoSEQ multiplex PCR, while TCRdb's copy carries only in-frame clones and drops some. The top ten clones hold around 13% of a sample with about 440,000 clones, around nine tenths of them seen once. Treatment indicated: 15 to 20 received Ad26.COV2.S at low or high dose, single or two shots; several received placebo; per-sample allocation not given. Sampling occurred on day 63 after the first vaccine or placebo injection. The data originate from a study of Ad26.COV2.S vaccination and SARS-CoV-2 variants. As for the study in general: COV1001, an Ad26.COV2.S trial, supplied this vaccine-arm donor.

J gave up 4 bases and V 5 bases, and 8 bases lay outside the gene matches. The CDR3 has 15 residues. Germline CDR1 SGHAT, CDR2 FQDESV (reference sequence). Study-wide findings and caveats: Measures of TCR breadth and depth may have fallen short of total T cell responses. Breadth, reportedly substantial, characterized the spike-specific CD8+ and CD4+ T cell responses after vaccination. Vaccine and placebo groups showed comparable non-spike TCR breadth.

Material: peripheral blood, obtained in a trial of Ad26.COV2.S vaccine versus placebo. V is TRBV11-1 and J is TRBJ2-7; the match to TRBD2 covers 10 bases. This TCR derives from a person aged 18-60 years who received the Ad26.COV2.S COVID-19 vaccine or a placebo. For the CDR3, the DNA is TGTGCCAGCAGCCCACGGACTAGCGGTATTTACGAGCAGTACTTC. Its translation: CASSPRTSGIYEQYF.